These 7 T cell receptor beta chains originate from one sample sequenced in a study of blood T cell repertoires in COVID-19 (dated by TCRdb to 2020 to 2021). The library relied on the immunoSEQ multiplex PCR assay. TCRdb stores this immuneACCESS table with in-frame sequences only. Part of the clones is absent; in the studies checked, under half of the shortfall reflects unresolved V genes, and no reason is known for the rest. The table for this sample lists 200,000 to 250,000 clones; around 86% of them were counted only once. The ten largest clones take up over 3% of the sample. Sequencing was carried out using peripheral blood. These receptors were collected from a woman aged 25 to 39 who had recovered from COVID-19.

The chain recombines TRBV30 with TRBJ1-6, with a weak D call TRBD1 (6 bases). Trimming cost V 3 bases and J 7 bases, with 13 bases left between them. Per the germline V gene, CDR1 is GTSNPN and CDR2 is SVGIG (reference sequence). The CDR3 length is 14 residues. CDR3 residues: CAWRVGGANSPLHF. The CDR3 bases are TGTGCCTGGAGGGTGGGGGGGGCGAATTCACCCCTCCACTTT.

The J gene is TRBJ1-6, the V gene TRBV7-9; 10 nucleotides line up with TRBD1. CDR3 length: 16 residues. The germline V gene encodes CDR1 SEHNR and CDR2 FQNEAQ (reference sequence). V lost 3 bases to trimming and J lost 15 bases; unmatched junction nucleotides: 14. Here the CDR3 reads CASSFSGTGEIFLLHF. CDR3 nucleotide sequence: TGTGCCAGCAGCTTCAGCGGGACAGGGGAGATTTTTCTCCTCCACTTT.

This chain links TRBV6-2 or TRBV6-3 with TRBJ2-7, with D tentatively TRBD2 (7 bases). The CDR3 is 15 amino acids. The germline V and J ends were trimmed by 2 bases and 2 bases, with 13 bases remaining between them. Germline V CDR1 and CDR2: MNHEY, SVGEGT. The CDR3 DNA sequence: TGTGCCAGCAGTTACGGGGGGGCCCTTCCCTACGAGCAGTACTTC. Translated: CASSYGGALPYEQYF.

The V gene is TRBV6-2 or TRBV6-3, the J gene TRBJ2-1; TRBD1 matches 9 bases. CDR3 length: 14 amino acids. With V trimmed by 4 bases and J by 4 bases, 2 bases remained unmatched. Germline V gene lookup returns CDR1 MNHEY and CDR2 SVGEGT. DNA for the CDR3: TGTGCCAGCAGTTGGGACAGGGATTACAATGAGCAGTTCTTC. Translating it yields CASSWDRDYNEQFF.

V is TRBV27 and J is TRBJ2-6; 7 bases agree with TRBD1. The ends lost 4 bases at V and 2 bases at J; junction bases unmatched: 11. Germline-derived CDR1 and CDR2 are MNHEY and SMNVEV (reference sequence). This CDR3 contains 18 residues. The CDR3 DNA reads TGTGCCAGCAGTTCCTCGGGACAGCGTTTGACTGGGGCCAACGTCCTGACTTTC. Translated, it gives CASSSSGQRLTGANVLTF.

V usage is TRBV2 and J usage is TRBJ2-3; TRBD2 aligns across 14 bases. Trimming at V came to 8 bases and at J to 5 bases, leaving 15 bases not matched to a gene. The CDR3 runs to 18 residues. CDR1 and CDR2 (germline): SNHLY, FYNNEI. CDR3 amino acids: CASRRTSGGRTAGDTQYF. The CDR3 DNA sequence: TGTGCCAGCCGACGGACTAGCGGGGGGAGGACGGCTGGAGATACGCAGTATTTT.

V gene TRBV2 combines with J gene TRBJ1-4, with D possibly matching TRBD1 (6 bases). The CDR3 has 16 residues. V dropped 6 bases and J dropped 0 bases, with 14 bases sitting between them. Germline CDR1 and CDR2: SNHLY and FYNNEI. The CDR3 protein is CASRGQGPTTNEKLFF. DNA of the CDR3: TGTGCCAGCAGAGGTCAGGGGCCCACAACTAATGAAAAACTGTTTTTT.